One and the same sample provided the 29 T cell receptor beta chains below, sequenced in a study of T cells in localized non-small cell lung cancer. The repertoire was sequenced with immunoSEQ multiplex PCR; TCRdb's copy has only in-frame clones and lacks some. The data show under 3,500 clones, 20% to 25% seen once. This specimen was lung tumor tissue, taken before any cancer treatment. These receptors originate from a woman aged 35 to 75 with stage I lung adenocarcinoma.

The chain uses TRBV19 and TRBJ2-7, with 11 positions matching TRBD1. This CDR3 comprises 15 residues. V lost 6 bases and J lost 2; bases outside the gene matches: 6. Germline V lookup: CDR1 LNHDA, CDR2 SQIVND (reference sequence). This chain's CDR3 is CASSLGQGGAYEQYF. The CDR3 DNA follows: TGTGCCAGTAGCCTGGGACAGGGGGGCGCCTACGAGCAGTACTTC.

The rearrangement links TRBV19 to TRBJ1-5, with 10 bases that match TRBD1. This CDR3 contains 19 residues. The germline V gene has CDR1 LNHDA and CDR2 SQIVND (reference sequence). V shed 3 bases, J shed 2 bases, and the junction held 13 bases outside the gene matches. The CDR3 is CASSIRGQGSLLGNQPQHF. The CDR3 DNA reads TGTGCCAGTAGTATCCGGGGACAGGGGTCTCTGTTGGGCAATCAGCCCCAGCATTTT.

This clone qualifies as medium-sized. This chain links TRBV4-1 with TRBJ1-2; 7 bases agree with TRBD1. The V and J ends lost 1 base and 3 bases, in that order; junction bases with no gene match: 5. The CDR3 is 15 residues long. Germline CDR1 and CDR2: MGHRA and YSYEKL. The CDR3 here is CASSQVRTGDYGYTF. CDR3 nucleotides: TGCGCCAGCAGCCAAGTAAGGACAGGCGACTATGGCTACACCTTC.

This clone was detected only a few times. V is TRBV12-5 and J is TRBJ1-1; D is uncertain. CDR1 is LGHNT, CDR2 FRNRAP, per germline. This CDR3 is 15 amino acids long. CDR3 amino acids: CASKSLAVKNTEAFF. DNA of the CDR3: TGTGCCAGCAAATCCTTGGCGGTAAAGAACACTGAAGCTTTCTTT.

This clone showed up just a few times. For the CDR3, the DNA is TGTGCTGGGCGGTGGGGGTTGAACACTGAAGCTTTCTTT. It encodes CAGRWGLNTEAFF. The rearrangement joins TRBV30 to TRBJ1-1; TRBD1 is a possible D gene (5 bases). Looked up from germline, CDR1 is GTSNPN and CDR2 is SVGIG (reference sequence). The CDR3 sequence is 13 residues long.

This clone was counted only a few times. The chain combines TRBV11-3 with TRBJ2-5; D ambiguous. Trimming pared 2 bases from V and 1 base from J, leaving 8 bases between. The CDR3 sequence is 14 residues long. The V gene's germline CDR1 is SGHNT and CDR2 YENEEA. The CDR3 DNA reads as TGTGCCAGCAGCTTAACACAGCCCCAAGAGACCCAGTACTTC. This sequence encodes CASSLTQPQETQYF.

This chain uses TRBV18 with TRBJ2-3, with 7 bases that match TRBD1. CDR1 and CDR2 from the germline V gene are KGHSH and LQKENI. The junction had 5 bases not matched to a gene; V was cut back by 4 bases and J by 4 bases. This CDR3 is 14 amino acids long. The CDR3, as DNA: TGTGCCAGCTCACAACAGGGGTACGCAGATACGCAGTATTTT. Translating it yields CASSQQGYADTQYF.

V is TRBV15 and J is TRBJ1-2; D perhaps matches TRBD1 (5 bases). The length of the CDR3 is 15 residues. Germline V gene lookup returns CDR1 LNHNV and CDR2 YYDKDF (reference sequence). V was shortened by 6 bases and J by 4 bases, with 18 bases between the two germline ends. In DNA, the CDR3 is TGTGCCACCAGTTATCGGGACGGCGGGTTCTATGGCTACACCTTC. It codes for CATSYRDGGFYGYTF.

The rearrangement joins TRBV6-8 to TRBJ1-2, with TRBD1 as a possible D gene (5 bases). V was trimmed by 7 bases and J by 3 bases, leaving 18 bases between them. CDR3 length: 15 residues. Germline loops: CDR1 MNHGY, CDR2 SAAAGT. The CDR3 region has the DNA TGTGCCAGCACCTCCGGGACGGATAATCACTATGGCTACACCTTC. Encoded protein: CASTSGTDNHYGYTF.

This chain links TRBV10-1 with TRBJ1-1, with no clear D. CDR1 is WNHNN and CDR2 is SYGVQD in the germline V gene (reference sequence). The ends were cut back, 0 bases at V and 1 base at J, with 0 bases in the middle. The CDR3 loop spans 12 amino acids. The CDR3, as DNA: TGCGCCAGCAGTGAGTCGAACACTGAAGCTTTCTTT. Amino acid sequence: CASSESNTEAFF.

The V gene is TRBV30, the J gene TRBJ2-3; D is perhaps TRBD2 (7 bases). The CDR3 is 16 amino acids. Trimming took 1 base from V and 5 from J, leaving 19 bases between them. CDR1 is GTSNPN, CDR2 SVGIG, per germline (reference sequence). The CDR3 spells CAWSALAGAARDTQYF. CDR3 nucleotide sequence: TGTGCCTGGAGTGCCCTCGCGGGGGCCGCCCGAGATACGCAGTATTTT.

The CDR3 sequence: CATSVPRGASGGLQETQYF. The DNA for the CDR3 is TGTGCCACCAGCGTCCCCAGGGGGGCTAGCGGGGGGCTACAAGAGACCCAGTACTTC. J is TRBJ2-5 and V is TRBV15; 11 bases map to TRBD2. Germline V lookup: CDR1 LNHNV, CDR2 YYDKDF (reference sequence). The CDR3 length is 19 residues. J gave up 2 bases and V 5 bases, and 16 bases lay outside the gene matches.

This clone turned up a few times. The chain joins TRBV6-8 to TRBJ2-3; 12 bases align to TRBD2. This CDR3 contains 16 residues. V lost 4 bases to trimming and J lost 3 bases; unmatched junction nucleotides: 5. Germline CDR1 is MNHGY and CDR2 is SAAAGT. In nucleotides, the CDR3 is TGTGCCAGCAGTTTAACTAGCGGGGGGTGGACAGATACGCAGTATTTT. Protein product: CASSLTSGGWTDTQYF.

The gene calls are TRBV28 and TRBJ1-2; the D gene is possibly TRBD1 (5 bases). V was cut by 3 bases and J by 4 bases, with 12 bases left in between. Per germline, CDR1 MDHEN and CDR2 SYDVKM. This CDR3 is 14 amino acids long. Here the CDR3 DNA reads TGTGCCAGCAGTTTCTCAGGGCCCTCCTATGGCTACACCTTC. Amino acid sequence: CASSFSGPSYGYTF.

The rearrangement links TRBV4-1 to TRBJ2-3, with 11 nucleotides matching TRBD2. The CDR3 covers 18 residues. V dropped 3 bases and J dropped 2; count of bases not matched to a gene: 10. CDR1 is MGHRA, CDR2 YSYEKL, per germline. The CDR3 coding sequence is TGCGCCAGCAGCCATGACTTCTTAGCGGGGGGGGTCACAGATACGCAGTATTTT. This gives the protein CASSHDFLAGGVTDTQYF.

This clone has just a few counts. V gene TRBV11-3 combines with J gene TRBJ2-1; 7 bases are shared with TRBD2. This CDR3 comprises 14 residues. The J segment lost 8 bases and the V segment lost 2 bases, leaving 6 bases of the junction unmatched. Germline assignment: CDR1 SGHNT and CDR2 YENEEA. Here the CDR3 reads CASSLSGGVYEQFF. As DNA, the CDR3 is TGTGCCAGCAGCTTAAGTGGGGGGGTGTATGAGCAGTTCTTC. Together with reference TRBV11-3 and TRBJ2-1, the CDR3 gives the full variable domain: EAGVVQSPRYKIIEKKQPVAFWCNPISGHNTLYWYLQNLGQGPELLIRYENEEAVDDSQLPKDRFSAERLKGVDSTLKIQPAELGDSAVYLCASSLSGGVYEQFFGPGTRLTVL.

This clone was seen more than once but under ten times. The CDR3: CASSVEGRNEKLFF. The DNA for the CDR3 is TGTGCCAGCAGCGTAGAGGGACGGAATGAAAAACTGTTTTTT. The chain joins TRBV9 to TRBJ1-4, with a possible D match to TRBD1 (5 bases). The V end lost 0 bases, the J end lost 5 bases, and 8 bases lay between the germline ends. The CDR3 has 14 residues. From germline, CDR1 is SGDLS and CDR2 YYNGEE.

This clone was recorded a few times. The chain carries TRBV19 and TRBJ1-3, with 8 bases fitting TRBD1. The CDR3 has 15 residues. Germline CDR1 is LNHDA and CDR2 is SQIVND (reference sequence). The V gene end was trimmed by 1 base and the J gene end by 2 bases; junction bases not matched to a gene: 1. This chain's CDR3 is CASSIGTGTGNTIYF. The CDR3 nucleotides are TGTGCCAGTAGTATAGGGACAGGGACTGGAAACACCATATATTTT.

V and J are TRBV11-3 and TRBJ1-1, with D possibly matching TRBD1 (6 bases). The V gene lost 1 base and the J gene lost 5 bases, with 11 bases spanning the gap. This CDR3 has 14 residues. The germline V gene has CDR1 SGHNT and CDR2 YENEEA. The CDR3 protein is CASSLGYQGTEAFF. CDR3 sequence (DNA): TGTGCCAGCAGCTTAGGATACCAGGGGACTGAAGCTTTCTTT.

The J gene is TRBJ1-6, the V gene TRBV19; possible D gene TRBD1, 5 bases. Germline V gene sequence: CDR1 LNHDA, CDR2 SQIVND (reference sequence). The CDR3 covers 15 residues. The V gene lost 5 bases and the J gene lost 9 bases, with 17 bases spanning the gap. CDR3 coding DNA: TGTGCCAGTAGTCCCCAGGGATCAACAACTTCACCCCTCCACTTT. Its translation is CASSPQGSTTSPLHF.

The chain is built from TRBV11-3 and TRBJ2-1; perhaps D is TRBD1 or TRBD2 (6 bases each). V lost 1 base to trimming and J lost 8 bases, with 18 bases between them. The CDR3 sequence is 16 residues long. CDR1 and CDR2 (germline): SGHNT, YENEEA. The CDR3 DNA is TGTGCCAGCAGCTTAGTAGGGGGGTACAGCCTCGATGAGCAGTTCTTC. It translates to CASSLVGGYSLDEQFF.

Sample share makes this clone medium-sized. The chain recombines TRBV6-8 with TRBJ1-6; D not resolved. The CDR3 contains 13 residues. Germline V gene sequence: CDR1 MNHGY, CDR2 SAAAGT. With 6 bases removed from V and 9 bases from J, the gap between germline ends came to 12 bases. CDR3 sequence (DNA): TGTGCCAGCAGCCAGGTTGGGAGTTCACCCCTCCACTTT. This sequence encodes CASSQVGSSPLHF.

This clone occurred a few times. The V call is TRBV11-3, the J call TRBJ1-5, with D unclear. The CDR3 runs to 15 residues. Germline CDR1 is SGHNT and CDR2 is YENEEA. V dropped 3 bases and J dropped 9 bases, with 18 bases sitting between them. The CDR3: CASSFSTDPSGPQHF. The CDR3 nucleotides read TGTGCCAGCAGCTTCTCTACCGACCCCTCTGGGCCCCAGCATTTT.

This clone has only a few counts. The chain has TRBV9 and TRBJ1-2, with D hard to call. CDR1 and CDR2 (germline): SGDLS, YYNGEE. V was shortened by 0 bases and J by 2 bases, with 5 bases between the two germline ends. This CDR3 contains 13 residues. The CDR3 region is CASSVDVNYGYTF. The CDR3 bases are TGTGCCAGCAGCGTAGATGTCAACTATGGCTACACCTTC.

The count of this clone is one. This chain connects TRBV19 to TRBJ1-2; D is uncertain. From germline, CDR1 is LNHDA and CDR2 SQIVND (reference sequence). The germline V and J ends were trimmed by 3 bases and 1 base, with 15 bases remaining between them. CDR3 size: 16 residues. The CDR3: CASSIPKPDLNYGYTF. The CDR3 bases are TGTGCCAGTAGTATTCCTAAACCGGACCTTAACTATGGCTACACCTTC.

This clone was observed a handful of times. This chain uses TRBV19 with TRBJ2-2; 13 bases agree with TRBD2. Germline-derived CDR1 and CDR2 are LNHDA and SQIVND (reference sequence). V lost 4 bases to trimming and J lost 5 bases; unmatched junction nucleotides: 10. This CDR3 is 18 amino acids long. The CDR3 coding sequence is TGTGCCAGTAGTACCCGGACTAGCGGGGGACCGGGGACCGGGGAGCTGTTTTTT. The encoded protein is CASSTRTSGGPGTGELFF.

By share of the sample, this clone is medium-sized. The CDR3, as DNA: TGTGCCAGCAGGATAGCGGGGCAAACCTACGAGCAGTACTTC. Amino acid sequence: CASRIAGQTYEQYF. V usage is TRBV6-8 and J usage is TRBJ2-7; the match to TRBD2 covers 8 bases. The CDR3 covers 14 residues. J gave up 2 bases and V 6 bases, and 6 bases lay outside the gene matches. From germline, CDR1 is MNHGY and CDR2 SAAAGT.

This clone occurred a few times. The chain is built from TRBV29-1 and TRBJ2-3; D gene uncertain. Trimming pared 2 bases from V and 2 bases from J, leaving 5 bases between. The CDR3 is 12 amino acids. The germline V gene encodes CDR1 SQVTM and CDR2 ANQGSEA. The CDR3 sequence is CSVEPYTDTQYF. CDR3 bases: TGCAGCGTTGAACCTTACACAGATACGCAGTATTTT.

The V gene is TRBV4-1, the J gene TRBJ1-1; D unclear. Trimming pared 0 bases from V and 3 bases from J, leaving 11 bases between. The germline CDR1 and CDR2 sequences are MGHRA and YSYEKL. The CDR3 totals 15 residues. CDR3 DNA: TGCGCCAGCAGCCAAGATGGGCAGTTCGACACTGAAGCTTTCTTT. Protein product: CASSQDGQFDTEAFF.